The TCR beta chain under discussion was sequenced for a study of T cells in Graves' hyperthyroidism and ophthalmopathy. Study details: Specimen type is peripheral blood, collected at initial diagnosis prior to any treatment.

RNA transcripts were the template for amplifying TCR beta CDR3 regions. During a first-round RT-PCR of the TCR CDR3, the HTBI primer set was used. TCRdb called the multiplex PCR reads again in MiXCR, with one record for every CDR3 protein. The table records hundreds of thousands of distinct CDR3 sequences, roughly 14% of them present only once. For the diagnoses, clinical symptoms, serum thyroxine and TRAb, thyroid ultrasound and orbital computed tomography were used. This clonotype has more than one count but fewer than ten. This receptor was identified in a woman aged 40 to 50 with Graves' ophthalmopathy. The sequencing input was blood.

CDR3 region: CASSYSDGGYEQYF. The CDR3 coding sequence is TGTGCCAGCAGTTACTCGGACGGGGGGTACGAGCAGTACTTC. This chain links TRBV6-5 with TRBJ2-7, with 7 bases identical to TRBD2. From germline, CDR1 is MNHEY and CDR2 SVGAGI. This CDR3 is built from 14 residues. The junction had 3 bases not matched to a gene; V was cut back by 0 bases and J by 4 bases.